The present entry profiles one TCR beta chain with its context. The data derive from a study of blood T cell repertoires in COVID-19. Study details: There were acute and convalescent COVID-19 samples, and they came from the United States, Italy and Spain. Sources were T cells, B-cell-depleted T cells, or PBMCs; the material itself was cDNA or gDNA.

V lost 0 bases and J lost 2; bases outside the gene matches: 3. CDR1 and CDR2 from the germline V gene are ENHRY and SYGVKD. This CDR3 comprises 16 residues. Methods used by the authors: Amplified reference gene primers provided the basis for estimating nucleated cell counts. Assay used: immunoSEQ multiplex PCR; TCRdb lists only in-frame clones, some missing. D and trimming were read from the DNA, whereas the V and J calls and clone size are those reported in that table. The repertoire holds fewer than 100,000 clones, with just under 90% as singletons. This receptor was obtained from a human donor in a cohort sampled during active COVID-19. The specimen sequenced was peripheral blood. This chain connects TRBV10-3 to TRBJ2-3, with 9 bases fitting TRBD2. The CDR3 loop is CAISESTSGVTDTQYF. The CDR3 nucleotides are TGTGCCATCAGTGAGTCGACTAGCGGAGTCACAGATACGCAGTATTTT.